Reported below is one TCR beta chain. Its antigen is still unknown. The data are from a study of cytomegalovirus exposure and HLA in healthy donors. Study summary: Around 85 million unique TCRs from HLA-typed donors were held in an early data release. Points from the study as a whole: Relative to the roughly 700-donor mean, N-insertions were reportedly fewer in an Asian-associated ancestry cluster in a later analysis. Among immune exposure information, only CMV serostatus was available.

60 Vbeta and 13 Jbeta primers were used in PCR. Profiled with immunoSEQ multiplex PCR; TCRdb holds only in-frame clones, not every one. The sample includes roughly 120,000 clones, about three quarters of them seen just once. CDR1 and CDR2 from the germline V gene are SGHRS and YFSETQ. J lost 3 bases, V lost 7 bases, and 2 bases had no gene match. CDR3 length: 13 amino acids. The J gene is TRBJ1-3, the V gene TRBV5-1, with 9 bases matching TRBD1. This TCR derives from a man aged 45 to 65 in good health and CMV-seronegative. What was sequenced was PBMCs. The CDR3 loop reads CASGTGSGNTIYF. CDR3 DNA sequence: TGCGCCAGCGGGACAGGGAGTGGAAACACCATATATTTT.